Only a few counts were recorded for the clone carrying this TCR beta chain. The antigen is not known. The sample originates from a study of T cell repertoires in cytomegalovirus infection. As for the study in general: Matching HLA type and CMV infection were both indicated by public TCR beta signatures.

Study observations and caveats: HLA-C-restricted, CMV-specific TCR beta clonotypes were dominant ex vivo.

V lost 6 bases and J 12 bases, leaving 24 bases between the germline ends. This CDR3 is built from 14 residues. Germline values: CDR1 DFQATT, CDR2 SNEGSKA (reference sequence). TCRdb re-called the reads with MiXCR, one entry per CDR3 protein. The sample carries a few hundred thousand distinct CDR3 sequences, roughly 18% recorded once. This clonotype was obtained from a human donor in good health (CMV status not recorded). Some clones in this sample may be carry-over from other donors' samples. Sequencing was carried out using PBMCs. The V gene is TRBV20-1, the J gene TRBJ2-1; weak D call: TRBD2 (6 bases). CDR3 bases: TGCAGTGCCCCCGGGACTTCCGCCTCGGCGCGGCAGTTCTTC. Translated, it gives CSAPGTSASARQFF.